This T cell receptor (beta chain) is drawn from a study of blood T cells in healthy people across ages. Broader study findings: For the donors, CMV status was unknown and possibly confounded expanded clonotype changes.

The CDR3 is 15 amino acids. Germline values: CDR1 SGHRS, CDR2 YFSETQ. V was pared by 4 bases and J by 10 bases, with 21 bases between. Notes on this clonotype: The antigen is not known.

With a J-beta primer mix and a sample-barcoded 5' primer, a second PCR ran about 6 to 11 cycles. TCRdb recomputed calls from the 5' RACE reads with MiXCR, one row per CDR3 protein. The data show approximately 1.5 million distinct CDR3 sequences, about 31% seen once. V and J are TRBV5-1 and TRBJ2-1; D is possibly TRBD2 (6 bases). This TCR was recovered from a woman in her 30s in good health. Sequencing was done on a sample of blood. The CDR3 region has the DNA TGCGCCAGCAGCGCCTCCGGGCGGGGCCGATCCGAGCAGTTCTTC. This sequence encodes CASSASGRGRSEQFF.